In its sample, the clone carrying this T cell receptor beta chain was seen many times. Its target is unknown. These data come from a study of neurological immune-mediated disorders. The study, taken as a whole, reports: No expanded-clone CDR3 amino acid sequence recurred across subjects, suggesting private TCR-beta repertoires.

Each CDR3 protein is one row after TCRdb ran MiXCR on the 5' RACE reads. The data show approximately 65,000 distinct CDR3 sequences, with more than 4.5% seen just once and around 5.1% held by the top ten. There are 13 residues in the CDR3. Trimming cost V 10 bases and J 4 bases, with 15 bases left between them. In germline, CDR1 is ENHRY, CDR2 SYGVKD. This chain connects TRBV10-3 to TRBJ2-3, with D possibly TRBD2 on 6 matching bases. Sequencing was carried out using PBMCs. The sequence came from a human donor with multiple sclerosis. The donor label of this sample is uncertain. CDR3 amino acids: CATMGGEADTQYF. The CDR3 DNA follows: TGTGCCACAATGGGCGGGGAGGCAGATACGCAGTATTTT.